One sample yielded the 24 T cell receptor beta chains listed below, sequenced in a study of blood T cell repertoires in COVID-19. TCRdb's table, derived via immunoSEQ multiplex PCR, lists solely in-frame clones and lacks some. The top ten hold about 15% of the sample, which has some 120,000 clones, around 85% seen once. Sequenced: peripheral blood. Receptors were obtained from a woman in her fifties or sixties with acute or convalescent COVID-19.

The chain links TRBV18 to TRBJ1-1; 9 nucleotides align to TRBD1. CDR1 KGHSH and CDR2 LQKENI come from the germline V gene. V shed 0 bases and J 2 bases; nucleotides not matched to a gene: 4. This CDR3 is 16 amino acids long. The CDR3 DNA follows: TGTGCCAGCTCACCACCCGGGACAGGGAAAAACACTGAAGCTTTCTTT. It is translated as CASSPPGTGKNTEAFF.

This chain links TRBV29-1 with TRBJ1-2; TRBD1 might be the D (5 bases). The CDR3 has 13 amino acids. V lost 5 bases and J 4 bases, leaving 14 bases between the germline ends. Germline assignment: CDR1 SQVTM and CDR2 ANQGSEA. CDR3: CSVRETVGYGYTF. In DNA form, the CDR3 reads TGCAGCGTTCGAGAGACAGTCGGCTATGGCTACACCTTC. The entire variable domain, with the rest obtained from reference TRBV29-1 and TRBJ1-2, is as follows: SAVISQKPSRDICQRGTSLTIQCQVDSQVTMMFWYRQQPGQSLTLIATANQGSEATYESGFVIDKFPISRPNLTFSTLTVSNMSPEDSSIYLCSVRETVGYGYTFGSGTRLTVV.

The chain carries TRBV19 and TRBJ1-3, with D uncertain. Trimming took 5 bases from V and 8 from J, leaving 10 bases between them. The CDR3 is 12 residues long. From germline, CDR1 is LNHDA and CDR2 SQIVND (reference sequence). The CDR3 DNA is TGTGCCAGTAGTCTAATCGGGGACACCATATATTTT. Protein sequence: CASSLIGDTIYF.

A single count supports this clone. The chain links TRBV14 to TRBJ1-2; 7 bases agree with TRBD1. With 0 bases clipped from V and 4 bases from J, the junction kept 2 bases outside the gene matches. CDR3 size: 14 residues. Germline V gene sequence: CDR1 SGHDN, CDR2 FVKESK. This CDR3 is CASSQDAGGYGYTF. The DNA for the CDR3 is TGTGCCAGCAGCCAAGATGCAGGGGGCTATGGCTACACCTTC. Drawing the rest from reference TRBV14 and TRBJ1-2, the complete variable domain is EAGVTQFPSHSVIEKGQTVTLRCDPISGHDNLYWYRRVMGKEIKFLLHFVKESKQDESGMPNNRFLAERTGGTYSTLKVQPAELEDSGVYFCASSQDAGGYGYTFGSGTRLTVV.

The chain is built from TRBV19 and TRBJ1-1, with TRBD1 matching 7 bases. Germline lookup yields CDR1 LNHDA and CDR2 SQIVND (reference sequence). CDR3 size: 14 residues. With V trimmed by 7 bases and J by 4 bases, 9 bases remained unmatched. The CDR3 nucleotides are TGTGCCAGTAATAAAGGGGGCGCGGGCACTGAAGCTTTCTTT. This codes for CASNKGGAGTEAFF.

V and J are TRBV7-2 and TRBJ1-5; D uncertain. Per germline, CDR1 SGHTA and CDR2 FQGNSA. The V end was cut by 8 bases, the J end by 4 bases, with 15 bases between. The CDR3 has 14 residues. The CDR3 nucleotides are TGTGCCAGCGGGGAGTATGTGGGGAATCAGCCCCAGCATTTT. Translation: CASGEYVGNQPQHF.

The chain uses TRBV15 and TRBJ2-1; TRBD2 matches 7 bases. Looked up from germline, CDR1 is LNHNV and CDR2 is YYDKDF (reference sequence). The CDR3 runs 18 residues. The ends lost 0 bases at V and 2 bases at J; junction bases unmatched: 10. As DNA, the CDR3 is TGTGCCACCAGCAGAGATCGGGACCCAGGGAGGGCCTACAATGAGCAGTTCTTC. It specifies CATSRDRDPGRAYNEQFF.

The rearrangement links TRBV24-1 to TRBJ2-1, with 10 bases fitting TRBD2. There are 15 residues in the CDR3. The ends lost 7 bases at V and 3 bases at J; junction bases unmatched: 5. Per germline, CDR1 KGHDR and CDR2 SFDVKD. The CDR3 DNA is TGTGCCACCAGCAAGAGCGGGGGGGACTACAATGAGCAGTTCTTC. This codes for CATSKSGGDYNEQFF.

This chain connects TRBV15 to TRBJ1-5; TRBD1 might be the D (6 bases). The CDR3 is 14 residues long. Germline CDR1 reads LNHNV; CDR2 reads YYDKDF (reference sequence). Trimming stripped 1 base from V and 7 bases from J, with 11 bases between. CDR3 loop: CATSRVQGEQPQHF. CDR3 nucleotides: TGTGCCACCAGCAGAGTACAGGGAGAGCAGCCCCAGCATTTT.

The chain is built from TRBV10-3 and TRBJ2-1; 12 bases map to TRBD2. The V segment lost 6 bases and the J segment 7 bases; nucleotides outside the gene matches: 10. Germline V gene lookup returns CDR1 ENHRY and CDR2 SYGVKD. The CDR3 consists of 16 residues. This chain's CDR3 is CAISSGLAGPLNEQFF. CDR3 nucleotide sequence: TGTGCCATCAGCTCCGGACTAGCGGGGCCCCTTAATGAGCAGTTCTTC.

The chain recombines TRBV7-2 with TRBJ2-1; 7 bases map to TRBD1. The J segment lost 6 bases and the V segment lost 5 bases, leaving 13 bases of the junction unmatched. The CDR3 runs 16 residues. CDR1 is SGHTA and CDR2 is FQGNSA in the germline V gene. The CDR3 DNA sequence: TGTGCCAGCAGCCTAGGAACCGGGACAGTCATCAATGAGCAGTTCTTC. Protein product: CASSLGTGTVINEQFF.

The chain has TRBV18 and TRBJ1-1; tentative D call: TRBD1 (5 bases). This CDR3 contains 13 residues. CDR1 is KGHSH and CDR2 is LQKENI in the germline V gene. V lost 1 base and J 4 bases, leaving 7 bases between the germline ends. CDR3 protein: CASSPRGVTEAFF. The CDR3 DNA is TGTGCCAGCTCACCACGGGGGGTCACTGAAGCTTTCTTT.

The CDR3 bases are TGTGCCAGCAGGCCAGCGACAGGGGTTGGAAACACCATATATTTT. This codes for CASRPATGVGNTIYF. The chain is built from TRBV6-5 and TRBJ1-3; TRBD1 agrees at 8 bases. Per germline, CDR1 MNHEY and CDR2 SVGAGI. The ends lost 6 bases at V and 3 bases at J; junction bases unmatched: 7. The CDR3 totals 15 residues.

The chain links TRBV6-4 to TRBJ2-1, with 7 bases matching TRBD2. Trimming cost V 6 bases and J 4 bases; bases outside gene matches: 6. The CDR3 spans 14 residues. Germline loops: CDR1 MRHNA, CDR2 SNTAGT. In DNA, the CDR3 is TGTGCCAGCAGACCTAGCGGCGGATACAATGAGCAGTTCTTC. This encodes CASRPSGGYNEQFF.

This chain connects TRBV4-1 to TRBJ2-7; 8 bases line up with TRBD1. CDR3 length: 14 amino acids. The germline gives CDR1 MGHRA, CDR2 YSYEKL. V lost 3 bases and J lost 7; bases outside the gene matches: 8. DNA of the CDR3: TGCGCCAGCAGCCAGGGAGGACAGGGTACGGAGCAGTACTTC. It translates to CASSQGGQGTEQYF.

This clone came up once. The chain links TRBV6-6 to TRBJ1-2; the match to TRBD1 covers 10 bases. V dropped 6 bases and J dropped 4; count of bases not matched to a gene: 8. Germline CDR1 reads MNHNY; CDR2 reads SVGAGI (reference sequence). CDR3 length equals 15 residues. The CDR3 coding sequence is TGTGCCAGCAGACAGACAGGGGGCGCAGGCTATGGCTACACCTTC. Protein sequence: CASRQTGGAGYGYTF.

This sequence joins TRBV6-5 and TRBJ1-3; the D gene is possibly TRBD1 (5 bases). CDR1 MNHEY and CDR2 SVGAGI come from the germline V gene. The V gene lost 3 bases and the J gene lost 0 bases, with 9 bases spanning the gap. The CDR3 loop spans 15 amino acids. CDR3 nucleotide sequence: TGTGCCAGCAGTTATGGGGCAGGCTCTGGAAACACCATATATTTT. It translates to CASSYGAGSGNTIYF.

This clone came up once. V usage is TRBV27 and J usage is TRBJ1-2; 11 nucleotides agree with TRBD1. Losses at the gene ends were 5 bases for V and 4 bases for J; bases not matched to a gene: 6. The CDR3 sequence is 15 residues long. From germline, CDR1 is MNHEY and CDR2 SMNVEV (reference sequence). CDR3 sequence: CASSQWTGGLYGYTF. CDR3 DNA: TGTGCCAGCAGTCAATGGACAGGGGGCCTCTATGGCTACACCTTC.

The chain has TRBV11-2 and TRBJ1-6, with D possibly matching TRBD1 (5 bases). Germline V gene lookup returns CDR1 SGHAT and CDR2 FQNNGV. This CDR3 has 15 residues. V was trimmed by 1 base and J by 9 bases, leaving 13 bases between them. DNA for the CDR3: TGTGCCAGCAGCTTAGTTAAGGGGATTAGTTCACCCCTCCACTTT. It translates to CASSLVKGISSPLHF. Complete variable domain (other parts from reference TRBV11-2 and TRBJ1-6): EAGVAQSPRYKIIEKRQSVAFWCNPISGHATLYWYQQILGQGPKLLIQFQNNGVVDDSQLPKDRFSAERLKGVDSTLKIQPAKLEDSAVYLCASSLVKGISSPLHFGNGTRLTVT.

This clone was recorded once. The chain joins TRBV25-1 to TRBJ2-7; TRBD1 matches at 9 bases. J was trimmed by 2 bases and V by 3 bases; bases with no gene match: 5. The CDR3 has 15 amino acids. Germline lookup yields CDR1 MGHDK and CDR2 SYGVNS. The CDR3 spells CASSEAQGATYEQYF. The CDR3, as DNA: TGTGCCAGCAGTGAGGCACAGGGGGCTACCTACGAGCAGTACTTC.

The gene calls are TRBV4-1 and TRBJ2-3; 9 nucleotides agree with TRBD2. J lost 6 bases, V lost 3 bases, and 13 bases had no gene match. From germline, CDR1 is MGHRA and CDR2 YSYEKL. The CDR3 runs to 17 residues. CDR3 residues: CASSHQTSGSFWDTQYF. The CDR3 nucleotides are TGCGCCAGCAGCCACCAGACTAGCGGTAGTTTCTGGGATACGCAGTATTTT.

This chain uses TRBV5-1 with TRBJ1-1; D might be TRBD1 (6 bases). The ends were cut back, 0 bases at V and 11 bases at J, with 23 bases in the middle. The CDR3 sequence is 16 residues long. The germline CDR1 and CDR2 sequences are SGHRS and YFSETQ. CDR3 region: CASSLGAGAEWSEAFF. In DNA, the CDR3 is TGCGCCAGCAGCTTGGGGGCAGGGGCGGAGTGGTCCGAGGCTTTCTTT.

The V and J genes are TRBV11-2 and TRBJ1-2, with 8 bases identical to TRBD1. V shed 1 base, J shed 4 bases, and the junction held 2 bases outside the gene matches. The CDR3 has 14 amino acids. Looked up from germline, CDR1 is SGHAT and CDR2 is FQNNGV. CDR3 amino acids: CASSLGGQGYGYTF. The CDR3 bases are TGTGCCAGCAGCTTAGGAGGACAGGGCTATGGCTACACCTTC.

With regard to this clone: Within the sample, other DNA sequences also encode this same CDR3. This chain joins TRBV12-3 or TRBV12-4 and TRBJ2-3; D is possibly TRBD1 (6 bases). V lost 3 bases and J lost 3, with 7 bases in between. This CDR3 has 13 amino acids. The CDR3 DNA reads as TGTGCCAGCAGTTTGGGACAAACAGATACGCAGTATTTT. Translating it yields CASSLGQTDTQYF.